The clone carrying this TCR beta chain was seen more than once but under ten times. The ends were cut back, 0 bases at V and 6 bases at J, with 14 bases in the middle. CDR3 length: 16 residues. CDR1 KGHSH and CDR2 LQKENI come from the germline V gene. The data are from a study of cytomegalovirus exposure and HLA in healthy donors. Primers for the PCR totalled 60 Vbeta and 13 Jbeta. Data came from immunoSEQ multiplex PCR; TCRdb stores just in-frame clones and leaves some out. Altogether about 160,000 clones are present, approximately 78% being singletons, with the ten largest covering 1.9%. Specimen: PBMCs. V gene TRBV18 combines with J gene TRBJ2-2; D is perhaps TRBD2 (5 bases). This TCR came from a woman aged 18 to 35 in good health and CMV-seronegative. The CDR3 nucleotides are TGTGCCAGCTCACCACCTATAAGCGGTCGATCCGGGGAGCTGTTTTTT. Encoded protein: CASSPPISGRSGELFF.